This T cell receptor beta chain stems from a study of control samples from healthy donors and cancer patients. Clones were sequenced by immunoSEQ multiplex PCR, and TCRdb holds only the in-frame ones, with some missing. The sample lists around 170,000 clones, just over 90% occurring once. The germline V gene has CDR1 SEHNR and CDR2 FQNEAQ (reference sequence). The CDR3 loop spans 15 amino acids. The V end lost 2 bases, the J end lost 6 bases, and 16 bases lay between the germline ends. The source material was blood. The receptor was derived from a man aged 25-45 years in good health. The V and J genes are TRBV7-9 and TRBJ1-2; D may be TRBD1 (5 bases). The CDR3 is CASSLLTGGEDGYTF. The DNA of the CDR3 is TGTGCCAGCAGCTTACTGACGGGGGGAGAGGATGGCTACACCTTC. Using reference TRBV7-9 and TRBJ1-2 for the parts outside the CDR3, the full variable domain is DTGVSQNPRHKITKRGQNVTFRCDPISEHNRLYWYRQTLGQGPEFLTYFQNEAQLEKSRLLSDRFSAERPKGSFSTLEIQRTEQGDSAMYLCASSLLTGGEDGYTFGSGTRLTVV.